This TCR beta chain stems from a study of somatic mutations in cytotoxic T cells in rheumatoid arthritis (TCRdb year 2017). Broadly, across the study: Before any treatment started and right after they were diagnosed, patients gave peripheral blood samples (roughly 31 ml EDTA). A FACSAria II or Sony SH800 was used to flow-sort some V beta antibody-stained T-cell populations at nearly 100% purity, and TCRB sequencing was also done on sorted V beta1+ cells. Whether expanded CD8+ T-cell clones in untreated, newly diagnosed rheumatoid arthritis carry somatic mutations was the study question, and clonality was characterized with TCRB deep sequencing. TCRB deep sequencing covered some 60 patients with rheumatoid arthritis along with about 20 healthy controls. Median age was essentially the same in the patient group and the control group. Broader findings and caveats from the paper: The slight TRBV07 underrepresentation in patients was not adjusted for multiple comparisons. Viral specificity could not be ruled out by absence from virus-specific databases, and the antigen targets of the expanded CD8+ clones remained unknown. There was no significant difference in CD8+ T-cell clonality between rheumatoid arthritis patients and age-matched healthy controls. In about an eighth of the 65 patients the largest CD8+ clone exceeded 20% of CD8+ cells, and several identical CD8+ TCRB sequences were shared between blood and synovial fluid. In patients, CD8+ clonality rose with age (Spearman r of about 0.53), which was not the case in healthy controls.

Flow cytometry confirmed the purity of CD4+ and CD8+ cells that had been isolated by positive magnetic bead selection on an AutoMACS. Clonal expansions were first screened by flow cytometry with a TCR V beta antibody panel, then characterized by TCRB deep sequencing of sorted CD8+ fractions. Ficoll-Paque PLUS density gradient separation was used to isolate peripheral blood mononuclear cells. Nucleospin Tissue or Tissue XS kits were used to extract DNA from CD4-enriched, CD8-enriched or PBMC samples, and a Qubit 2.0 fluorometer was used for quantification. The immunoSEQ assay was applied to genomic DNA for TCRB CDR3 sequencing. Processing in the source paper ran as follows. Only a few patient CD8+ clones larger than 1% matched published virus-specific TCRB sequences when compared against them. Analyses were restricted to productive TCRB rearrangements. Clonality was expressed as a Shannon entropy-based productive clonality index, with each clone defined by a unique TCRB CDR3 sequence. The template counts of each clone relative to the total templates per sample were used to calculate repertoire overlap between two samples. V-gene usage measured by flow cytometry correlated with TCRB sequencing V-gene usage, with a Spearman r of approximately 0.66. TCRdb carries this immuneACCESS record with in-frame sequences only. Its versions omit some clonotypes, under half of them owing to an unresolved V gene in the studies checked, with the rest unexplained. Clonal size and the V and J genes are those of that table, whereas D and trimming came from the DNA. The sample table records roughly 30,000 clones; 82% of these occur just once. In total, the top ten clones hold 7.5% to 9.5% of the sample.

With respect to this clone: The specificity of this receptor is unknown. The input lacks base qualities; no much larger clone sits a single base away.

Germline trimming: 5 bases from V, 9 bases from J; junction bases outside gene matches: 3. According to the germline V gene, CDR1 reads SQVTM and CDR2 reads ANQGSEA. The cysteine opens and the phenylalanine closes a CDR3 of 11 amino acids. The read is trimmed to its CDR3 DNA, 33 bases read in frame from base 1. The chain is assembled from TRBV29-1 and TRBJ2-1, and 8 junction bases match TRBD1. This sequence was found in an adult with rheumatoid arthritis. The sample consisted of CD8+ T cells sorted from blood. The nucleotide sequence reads TGCAGCGTTACACAGGGGGGTGAGCAGTTCTTC. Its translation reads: CSVTQGGEQFF.